Detailed here is one T cell receptor (beta chain). Only in-frame clones appear in the TCRdb table, and some are missing; sequencing was by immunoSEQ multiplex PCR. The table lists 3,000 to 4,000 clones, around 19% of them singletons. Documented treatment: randomized to nivolumab then ipilimumab (arm A) or the reverse (arm B). The sample comes from a study of sequential checkpoint blockade in melanoma. This CDR3 is 15 amino acids long. Trimming took off 6 bases at V and 0 bases at J, with 13 bases between the two ends. CDR1 and CDR2 from the germline V gene are LNHDA and SQIVND (reference sequence). Sequences were derived from tumor tissue (inferred from file names), sampled from a patient given nivolumab and ipilimumab in sequence. This clonotype was sampled from a human donor with melanoma. V and J are TRBV19 and TRBJ2-3, with a tentative D call TRBD1 (5 bases). CDR3 in DNA: TGTGCCAGTAGCCTCGACAGATCTAGCACAGATACGCAGTATTTT. This sequence encodes CASSLDRSSTDTQYF.